This TCR beta chain was obtained from a study of cytomegalovirus exposure and HLA in healthy donors (dated 2017 in TCRdb). About the full investigation: A later analysis indicated that the 120 or so validation repertoires were generated on the platform also employed for the roughly 650 repertoires of the first cohort. The study aimed to test whether signatures of past pathogen exposure could be identified by cataloging public T cell receptors. Along with the approximately 700-subject first cohort, a separate validation cohort of 120 different subjects was used. To predict cytomegalovirus infection status, the study combined high-throughput TCR immunosequencing, statistical association of individual TCRs with disease status, and machine learning. Study-wide findings and limitations: The study gave a list of about 170 TCR beta chains associated with cytomegalovirus. In vitro tests confirmed that a few of the cytomegalovirus-associated TCR beta chains recognize cytomegalovirus antigens. Subsequent analysis determined that TCRs grouped into clusters in the first cohort also showed a tendency toward co-occurrence across the 120 or so validation repertoires, and 90% to 95% of cluster scores exceeded 0. Across donors, most TCR sequences were observed very rarely, whereas some public TCRs were present in many individuals. According to the authors, the approach could potentially be generalized to other disease states and immunological phenotypes. A later analysis had no HLA typing for the validation cohort, so co-occurrence there was scored across all 120 repertoires. In both the original and validation cohorts, the classifier was reported to diagnose cytomegalovirus status with high specificity and sensitivity.

The method was the immunoSEQ multiplex PCR assay. As for the authors' bioinformatics: To diagnose cytomegalovirus status from the catalog of TCR beta chain sequences, a statistical classification framework was built. The immuneACCESS repertoire file appears here via TCRdb, limited to in-frame rearrangements. These files lack a portion of the clones; in checked studies, under half of the deficit traces to unresolved V genes, and the cause of the others is not known. V and J calls and clone size come straight from that table; D and trimming were deduced from the DNA. This sample holds over 120,000 clones; 75% to 90% were observed only once. The ten largest clones take up 8% to 9.5% of the sample. The germline ends are 13 bases apart after V is trimmed by 4 bases and J by 4 bases. The CDR3 holds 14 amino acids from the cysteine to the phenylalanine. Solely the CDR3 DNA is kept, with 42 bases framed from the first base. From a lookup of the germline V gene, CDR1 and CDR2 are MDHEN and SYDVKM.

The donors belonged to the validation cohort of around 120 subjects, which was separate from the roughly 680-subject first cohort. About this clone: This receptor's antigen is unknown. It has no much larger one-base neighbor in the sample; base qualities were not kept.

This receptor was obtained from a woman between 18 and 29 years old in good health and CMV-seropositive. Sequenced input: PBMCs. Here the chain combines TRBV28 and TRBJ1-2; TRBD1 might be the D gene, on 6 matching bases. Here is the DNA: TGTGCCAGCAGTTGGGGGCAGGGCGTCTATGGCTACACCTTC. Translation gives CASSWGQGVYGYTF.